The 27 T cell receptor beta chains given below trace back to one sample, sequenced in a study of brain T cells in children with intractable seizures. This table comes from immunoSEQ multiplex PCR, and its TCRdb copy is limited to in-frame clones, with some not included. This sample yields tens of thousands of clones, of which under 95% are seen a single time; roughly a quarter belongs to the top ten. The sequencing here drew on peripheral blood, taken at surgery. The receptors shown here come from a girl aged 2 to 9 with Rasmussen encephalitis and intractable seizures.

The V and J genes are TRBV7-9 and TRBJ2-3; D uncertain. Germline V gene data show CDR1 as SEHNR and CDR2 as FQNEAQ (reference sequence). V was shortened by 4 bases and J by 0 bases, with 20 bases between the two germline ends. This CDR3 comprises 18 residues. CDR3 loop: CASSSDLRGFSSTDTQYF. In nucleotides, the CDR3 is TGTGCCAGCAGCTCCGACCTACGTGGCTTTTCTAGCACAGATACGCAGTATTTT.

The rearrangement uses TRBV6-5 and TRBJ1-5; a weak D match, TRBD1 (6 bases). The CDR3 has 16 amino acids. Trimming pared 6 bases from V and 2 bases from J, leaving 17 bases between. CDR1 MNHEY and CDR2 SVGAGI come from the germline V gene. DNA for the CDR3: TGTGCCAGCAGGTACAGGGATCCTTTGGGCAATCAGCCCCAGCATTTT. It specifies CASRYRDPLGNQPQHF.

J is TRBJ2-7 and V is TRBV11-2; possible D gene TRBD1, 5 bases. Trimming cost V 0 bases and J 10 bases, with 13 bases left between them. The CDR3 consists of 13 residues. Germline-derived CDR1 and CDR2 are SGHAT and FQNNGV. CDR3 protein: CASSLEVSQGQYF. The CDR3 DNA sequence: TGTGCCAGCAGCTTAGAGGTCTCGCAGGGCCAGTACTTC.

The rearrangement links TRBV14 to TRBJ2-7; possible D gene TRBD1, 5 bases. Germline-derived CDR1 and CDR2 are SGHDN and FVKESK. The CDR3 spans 14 residues. The germline V and J ends were trimmed by 3 bases and 3 bases, with 12 bases remaining between them. The CDR3 coding sequence is TGTGCCAGCAGCCAGCACTCAGGGAACTACGAGCAGTACTTC. This translates into CASSQHSGNYEQYF.

This clone showed up just once. The chain has TRBV27 and TRBJ1-5; D might be TRBD1 (5 bases). The CDR3 spans 13 residues. Between the trimmed V and J ends, which lost 3 bases and 7 bases, there was a span of 10 bases. Germline V CDR1 and CDR2: MNHEY, SMNVEV (reference sequence). CDR3 amino acids: CASSLGGDQPQHF. The CDR3 DNA reads as TGTGCCAGCAGTTTGGGAGGGGACCAGCCCCAGCATTTT.

This sequence joins TRBV20-1 and TRBJ1-3, with no clear D. V was pared by 3 bases and J by 3 bases, with 18 bases between. The CDR3 spans 16 residues. Germline CDR1 DFQATT, CDR2 SNEGSKA (reference sequence). The CDR3 loop reads CSASVAAGVDGNTIYF. The DNA of the CDR3 is TGCAGTGCTAGTGTCGCGGCGGGCGTCGATGGAAACACCATATATTTT.

The CDR3 reads CASSDSTGGGYGYTF. CDR3 coding DNA: TGTGCCAGCAGTGACTCGACAGGGGGAGGCTATGGCTACACCTTC. The chain is built from TRBV6-4 and TRBJ1-2, with 9 bases identical to TRBD1. Unmatched junction bases numbered 3, after V lost 0 bases and J lost 4 bases. The CDR3 runs 15 residues. CDR1 and CDR2 from the germline V gene are MRHNA and SNTAGT.

This clone was detected once. The genes are TRBV7-9 and TRBJ2-6, with D possibly matching TRBD1 (5 bases). Per the germline V gene, CDR1 is SEHNR and CDR2 is FQNEAQ (reference sequence). The CDR3 sequence is 18 residues long. V was trimmed by 0 bases and J by 1 base, leaving 13 bases between them. CDR3 sequence: CASSLALKGQSGANVLTF. The CDR3 region has the DNA TGTGCCAGCAGCTTAGCGCTTAAGGGGCAGTCTGGGGCCAACGTCCTGACTTTC.

This clone occurred once. This sequence joins TRBV10-2 and TRBJ2-2; TRBD1 might be the D (5 bases). The CDR3 is 16 amino acids. Trimming cost V 0 bases and J 2 bases, with 10 bases left between them. The germline CDR1 and CDR2 sequences are WSHSY and SAAADI. DNA of the CDR3: TGCGCCAGCAGTGAGTCAGCAGGGATTAACACCGGGGAGCTGTTTTTT. It codes for CASSESAGINTGELFF.

Written as DNA, the CDR3 is TGTGCCAGCAGACGCGGACAGGGGCCGGTACCCCTCCACTTT. Translation: CASRRGQGPVPLHF. J is TRBJ1-6 and V is TRBV5-4, with 9 bases that match TRBD1. CDR3 size: 14 residues. CDR1 is SGHNT and CDR2 is YYREEE in the germline V gene (reference sequence). Trimming cost V 5 bases and J 12 bases; bases outside gene matches: 9.

The V gene is TRBV7-9, the J gene TRBJ1-2; unclear D gene. V lost 1 base to trimming and J lost 3 bases, with 9 bases between them. The CDR3 totals 14 residues. Germline CDR1 reads SEHNR; CDR2 reads FQNEAQ (reference sequence). As DNA, the CDR3 is TGTGCCAGCAGCTTAGTAGGGCGGGACTATGGCTACACCTTC. Its translation is CASSLVGRDYGYTF.

This chain connects TRBV28 to TRBJ1-6; no reliable D call. V lost 6 bases, J lost 7 bases, and 13 bases lay in between. The germline CDR1 and CDR2 sequences are MDHEN and SYDVKM. The CDR3 runs to 14 residues. Here the CDR3 DNA reads TGTGCCAGCAGGGGAGGCCAATTCAATTCACCCCTCCACTTT. Residues: CASRGGQFNSPLHF.

V usage is TRBV27 and J usage is TRBJ2-7, with TRBD1 as a possible D gene (7 bases). Trimming took 5 bases from V and 3 from J, leaving 14 bases between them. Germline assignment: CDR1 MNHEY and CDR2 SMNVEV (reference sequence). This CDR3 region has 14 residues. The CDR3 DNA reads TGTGCCAGCAGTCCGCGGGACAGTAGCTACGAGCAGTACTTC. Translating gives CASSPRDSSYEQYF.

The chain combines TRBV5-4 with TRBJ2-7, with 12 bases fitting TRBD1. From germline, CDR1 is SGHNT and CDR2 YYREEE (reference sequence). The trim removed 4 bases at V and 9 bases at J, leaving 14 bases unmatched. The CDR3 is 16 residues long. The CDR3 region is CASSPWRGQGAQGQYF. CDR3 bases: TGTGCCAGCAGCCCCTGGAGGGGACAGGGGGCCCAGGGGCAGTACTTC.

This clone was picked up one time. The chain has TRBV19 and TRBJ1-2; D gene ambiguous. Trimming left V 4 bases short and J 5 bases short, with 23 bases between. The CDR3 is 17 amino acids. Germline values: CDR1 LNHDA, CDR2 SQIVND (reference sequence). CDR3 loop: CASSTYSAGRIRYGYTF. CDR3 nucleotide sequence: TGTGCCAGTAGTACGTACTCGGCGGGGAGGATACGGTATGGCTACACCTTC.

There are a few counts of this clone. This chain uses TRBV2 with TRBJ2-1, with D perhaps TRBD2 (6 bases). The CDR3 has 12 amino acids. V dropped 8 bases and J dropped 4 bases, with 9 bases sitting between them. CDR1 SNHLY and CDR2 FYNNEI come from the germline V gene. The CDR3 here is CASFGGYNEQFF. CDR3 nucleotides: TGTGCCAGCTTTGGGGGGTACAATGAGCAGTTCTTC.

This clone has just one count. The genes are TRBV9 and TRBJ1-3; D possibly corresponds to TRBD1 (5 bases). The CDR3 is 16 residues long. The ends were cut back, 0 bases at V and 4 bases at J, with 14 bases in the middle. Germline V gene lookup returns CDR1 SGDLS and CDR2 YYNGEE. The CDR3 is CASSVVGGDPGNTIYF. The CDR3, as DNA: TGTGCCAGCAGCGTAGTGGGAGGGGACCCCGGAAACACCATATATTTT. The variable domain in full, completed from reference TRBV9 and TRBJ1-3, reads DSGVTQTPKHLITATGQRVTLRCSPRSGDLSVYWYQQSLDQGLQFLIQYYNGEERAKGNILERFSAQQFPDLHSELNLSSLELGDSALYFCASSVVGGDPGNTIYFGEGSWLTVV.

This clone was picked up one time. The rearrangement uses TRBV12-3 or TRBV12-4 and TRBJ2-7, with D unresolved. The CDR3 is 13 residues long. Trimming pared 0 bases from V and 3 bases from J, leaving 6 bases between. The CDR3 DNA is TGTGCCAGCAGTTTAGCTCTCTACTACGAGCAGTACTTC. Amino acids: CASSLALYYEQYF.

This chain connects TRBV7-9 to TRBJ1-2; D is perhaps TRBD1 (6 bases). Trimming cost V 4 bases and J 7 bases, with 16 bases left between them. Germline V gene data show CDR1 as SEHNR and CDR2 as FQNEAQ (reference sequence). The CDR3 is 14 amino acids. Written as DNA, the CDR3 is TGTGCCAGCAGCTCTGTCCCGGGGGCGAGTGGCTACACCTTC. This codes for CASSSVPGASGYTF.

The chain couples TRBV2 to TRBJ1-5; D perhaps matches TRBD1 (6 bases). The germline V gene has CDR1 SNHLY and CDR2 FYNNEI. This CDR3 is 12 amino acids long. Trimming removed 9 bases from V and 11 bases from J, with 17 bases in between. The CDR3 sequence: CASRGGPTSQHF. The CDR3 coding sequence is TGTGCCAGTCGCGGGGGGCCCACGTCCCAGCATTTT.

The V call is TRBV7-2, the J call TRBJ1-4, with D maybe TRBD1 (5 bases). This CDR3 has 16 amino acids. V was pared by 0 bases and J by 3 bases, with 11 bases between. Germline lookup yields CDR1 SGHTA and CDR2 FQGNSA. The CDR3 DNA reads TGTGCCAGCAGCTTAGCTCAGGGACTCTCTAATGAAAAACTGTTTTTT. Its translation is CASSLAQGLSNEKLFF.

The chain links TRBV14 to TRBJ2-1, with TRBD2 matching 8 bases. Looked up from germline, CDR1 is SGHDN and CDR2 is FVKESK. The CDR3 sequence is 14 residues long. J gave up 1 base and V 4 bases, and 0 bases lay outside the gene matches. CDR3 nucleotides: TGTGCCAGCAGCCCTAGCGGGTCCTACAATGAGCAGTTCTTC. It yields the protein CASSPSGSYNEQFF.

The chain employs TRBV7-9 and TRBJ2-3; the match to TRBD1 covers 7 bases. V dropped 5 bases and J dropped 2; count of bases not matched to a gene: 7. The CDR3 is 15 residues long. Germline lookup yields CDR1 SEHNR and CDR2 FQNEAQ (reference sequence). CDR3 protein: CASSGLDRDTDTQYF. As DNA, the CDR3 is TGTGCCAGCAGCGGATTAGACAGGGACACAGATACGCAGTATTTT.

J is TRBJ1-2 and V is TRBV5-4; D uncertain. Germline V gene lookup returns CDR1 SGHNT and CDR2 YYREEE (reference sequence). The V gene lost 2 bases and the J gene lost 1 base, with 9 bases spanning the gap. This CDR3 has 14 residues. CDR3 protein: CASSFGRDNYGYTF. The CDR3 region has the DNA TGTGCCAGCAGCTTTGGGAGGGATAACTATGGCTACACCTTC.

The chain uses TRBV10-3 and TRBJ2-1; D is undetermined. The CDR3 totals 11 residues. V lost 3 bases to trimming and J lost 4 bases, with 1 base between them. Per the germline V gene, CDR1 is ENHRY and CDR2 is SYGVKD. CDR3 DNA sequence: TGTGCCATCAGTGAATACAATGAGCAGTTCTTC. It is translated as CAISEYNEQFF.

This sequence joins TRBV4-1 and TRBJ2-3, with 7 bases fitting TRBD2. With 5 bases clipped from V and 5 bases from J, the junction kept 10 bases outside the gene matches. The CDR3 sequence is 15 residues long. Germline V gene data show CDR1 as MGHRA and CDR2 as YSYEKL. The CDR3 region has the DNA TGCGCCAGCAGCTCCGGGACTACAACCAGAGATACGCAGTATTTT. This gives the protein CASSSGTTTRDTQYF.

The V and J genes are TRBV30 and TRBJ2-7, with D tentatively TRBD1 (7 bases). Trimming took off 3 bases at V and 1 base at J, with 10 bases between the two ends. This CDR3 comprises 13 residues. Per the germline V gene, CDR1 is GTSNPN and CDR2 is SVGIG (reference sequence). The CDR3 reads CAWSAGGSYEQYF. The DNA for the CDR3 is TGTGCCTGGAGCGCAGGGGGGTCCTACGAGCAGTACTTC.